One sample yielded the 14 T cell receptor beta chains listed below, sequenced in a study of response to subunit inactivated influenza vaccine. TCRdb processed the RT-PCR reads anew with MiXCR; each CDR3 protein has one entry. In the table there are 700,000 to 800,000 distinct CDR3 sequences, under 20% of which are singletons. The sequencing used PBMCs from blood, collected roughly 5 days after vaccination. These receptors were taken from a man in his forties or fifties who received an inactivated influenza vaccine.

This chain connects TRBV7-6 to TRBJ2-1; 7 nucleotides match TRBD1. The ends lost 3 bases at V and 6 bases at J; junction bases unmatched: 5. CDR3 length: 14 residues. CDR1 is SGHVS, CDR2 FNYEAQ, per germline. In DNA form, the CDR3 reads TGTGCCAGCAGCTTGGGACAGTCGGGCAATGAGCAGTTCTTC. Encoded protein: CASSLGQSGNEQFF. Using reference TRBV7-6 and TRBJ2-1 for the parts outside the CDR3, the full variable domain is GAGVSQSPRYKVTKRGQDVALRCDPISGHVSLYWYRQALGQGPEFLTYFNYEAQQDKSGLPNDRFSAERPEGSISTLTIQRTEQRDSAMYRCASSLGQSGNEQFFGPGTRLTVL.

V is TRBV7-9 and J is TRBJ1-2; D not resolved. Trimming took 1 base from V and 8 from J, leaving 11 bases between them. This CDR3 contains 13 residues. Per germline, CDR1 SEHNR and CDR2 FQNEAQ (reference sequence). The CDR3 is CASSLGAYGGYTF. The CDR3, as DNA: TGTGCCAGCAGCTTAGGGGCTTACGGGGGCTACACCTTC.

This clonotype was seen a handful of times. This chain joins TRBV6-1 and TRBJ1-1, with D possibly matching TRBD1 (6 bases). With 6 bases removed from V and 5 bases from J, the gap between germline ends came to 19 bases. Germline values: CDR1 MNHNS, CDR2 SASEGT. CDR3 length: 15 residues. The CDR3 sequence: CASRPLGGAGTEAFF. The CDR3 DNA follows: TGTGCCAGCAGGCCTCTTGGGGGCGCAGGAACTGAAGCTTTCTTT.

The chain employs TRBV6-1 and TRBJ2-2; the D gene is possibly TRBD1 (6 bases). CDR1 MNHNS and CDR2 SASEGT come from the germline V gene. This CDR3 spans 16 amino acids. V lost 7 bases and J lost 0, with 15 bases in between. This CDR3 is CASTPNGTPNTGELFF. DNA of the CDR3: TGTGCCAGCACTCCTAACGGGACACCGAACACCGGGGAGCTGTTTTTT.

This clonotype was detected many times. This chain joins TRBV27 and TRBJ2-1; D tentatively reads TRBD1 or TRBD2 (6 bases each). This CDR3 has 14 amino acids. V was trimmed by 0 bases and J by 7 bases, leaving 10 bases between them. Germline CDR1 is MNHEY and CDR2 is SMNVEV (reference sequence). The CDR3 sequence: CASSLSWGANEQFF. Written as DNA, the CDR3 is TGTGCCAGCAGTTTATCCTGGGGGGCGAATGAGCAGTTCTTC.

This clonotype has more than one count but fewer than ten. The genes are TRBV10-3 and TRBJ1-5; D possibly corresponds to TRBD1 (5 bases). Per the germline V gene, CDR1 is ENHRY and CDR2 is SYGVKD. This CDR3 region has 16 residues. V was shortened by 2 bases and J by 5 bases, with 16 bases between the two germline ends. The CDR3 sequence is CAISEAAGLTDQPQHF. The CDR3 region has the DNA TGTGCCATCAGTGAGGCGGCAGGGCTAACCGATCAGCCCCAGCATTTT.

V is TRBV3-1 and J is TRBJ2-1, with D perhaps TRBD1 (5 bases). V was pared by 0 bases and J by 9 bases, with 9 bases between. The CDR3 contains 13 residues. Germline CDR1 reads LGHDT; CDR2 reads YNNKEL (reference sequence). The DNA of the CDR3 is TGTGCCAGCAGCCAAGATGGTAGGGGTGAGCAGTTCTTC. Translating gives CASSQDGRGEQFF.

The chain has TRBV18 and TRBJ1-4; 7 bases agree with TRBD1. The V and J ends lost 3 bases and 6 bases, in that order; junction bases with no gene match: 4. CDR1 and CDR2 (germline): KGHSH, LQKENI. The CDR3 has 14 residues. CDR3 residues: CASSPDRTYEKLFF. DNA of the CDR3: TGTGCCAGCTCACCGGACAGGACGTATGAAAAACTGTTTTTT.

This clonotype was observed a few times. The CDR3 loop is CSARDLYGLAGSETQYF. The CDR3 DNA sequence: TGCAGTGCTAGAGATCTCTACGGACTAGCGGGTTCAGAGACCCAGTACTTC. The genes are TRBV20-1 and TRBJ2-5; 11 nucleotides agree with TRBD2. The CDR3 totals 17 residues. From germline, CDR1 is DFQATT and CDR2 SNEGSKA (reference sequence). V shed 0 bases and J 4 bases; nucleotides not matched to a gene: 10.

This clonotype was seen more than once but under ten times. This chain connects TRBV24-1 to TRBJ2-1, with 15 nucleotides matching TRBD2. Losses at the gene ends were 6 bases for V and 3 bases for J; bases not matched to a gene: 11. The CDR3 runs 19 residues. CDR1 is KGHDR, CDR2 SFDVKD, per germline. This chain's CDR3 is CATSSVEGLAGGNYNEQFF. CDR3 bases: TGTGCCACCAGTAGCGTTGAGGGACTAGCGGGGGGAAACTACAATGAGCAGTTCTTC.

This clonotype has a handful of counts. The V gene is TRBV12-3 or TRBV12-4, the J gene TRBJ1-1; 7 bases are a match to TRBD1. V shed 3 bases and J 4 bases; nucleotides not matched to a gene: 8. The CDR3 covers 15 residues. In nucleotides, the CDR3 is TGTGCCAGCAGTTTCCAGGGGGTAATCGGCACTGAAGCTTTCTTT. Translated, it gives CASSFQGVIGTEAFF.

Ten or more counts support this clonotype. V usage is TRBV20-1 and J usage is TRBJ1-3; D call uncertain. Germline V gene data show CDR1 as DFQATT and CDR2 as SNEGSKA (reference sequence). Trimming removed 0 bases from V and 2 bases from J, with 11 bases in between. This CDR3 region has 15 residues. The chain's CDR3 is CSARDVGSAGNTIYF. The CDR3 bases are TGCAGTGCTAGAGATGTTGGGTCCGCTGGAAACACCATATATTTT.

The chain is built from TRBV12-3 or TRBV12-4 and TRBJ2-7; either TRBD1 or TRBD2 may fit D (5 bases each). The CDR3 length is 16 residues. V was clipped by 7 bases and J by 6 bases, with 25 bases between them. The CDR3 coding sequence is TGTGCCAGCAAATCTCTCGGGGACCCTGGTGTATGCGAGCAGTACTTC. Protein: CASKSLGDPGVCEQYF.

The chain combines TRBV12-3 or TRBV12-4 with TRBJ1-2; D unresolved. This CDR3 has 12 amino acids. Trimming stripped 8 bases from V and 1 base from J, with 8 bases between. CDR3 sequence: CASCLGNYGYTF. For the CDR3, the DNA is TGTGCCAGCTGTCTGGGTAACTATGGCTACACCTTC.